The TCR beta chain under discussion was sequenced for a study of human T cells and chemical hapten exposure. Time point here: patch test 1, 2 weeks after DPC sensitization. The sample's treatment: therapeutic diphenylcyclopropenone sensitization with weekly scalp DPC. The V and J ends lost 7 bases and 6 bases respectively, with 23 bases between them. The CDR3 loop spans 16 amino acids. TCRdb re-called the RACE reads with MiXCR, one entry per CDR3 protein. The data contain roughly 70,000 distinct CDR3 sequences, 32% of them seen just once; the ten biggest clones take up roughly 10%. This clonotype occurred a few times.

The chain carries TRBV12-3 or TRBV12-4 and TRBJ2-3; D may be TRBD1 or TRBD2 (5 bases each). This receptor was obtained from a man aged 35 to 55 with alopecia areata. Some clones in this sample may be carry-over from other donors' samples. Specimen: whole blood, collected in connection with sensitization to the hapten diphenylcyclopropenone (DPC). The CDR3 reads CASTRDTYRTGDTQYF. CDR3 coding DNA: TGTGCCAGCACCCGGGATACCTACAGGACGGGCGATACGCAGTATTTT.